This entry describes one T cell receptor (beta chain). From germline, CDR1 is LNHDA and CDR2 SQIVND (reference sequence). The CDR3 consists of 12 residues. V was pared by 6 bases and J by 9 bases, with 12 bases between. The source of the sample is a study of T-cell reconstitution after alpha-beta-depleted transplantation in children. The TCRbeta library was prepared with unique molecular identifiers. TCRdb processed the PCR reads anew with MiXCR; each CDR3 protein has one entry. The sample includes approximately 350,000 distinct CDR3 sequences, roughly 16% seen only once; the top ten take about 41%. This receptor was taken from a male patient aged 2-15 years who had a stem cell transplant for acute lymphoblastic leukemia, so the T cells may come from the graft donor. Sequencing was performed on PBMCs, mostly from graft donor cells, taken 360 days after TCRalphabeta/CD19-depleted stem cell transplant. J is TRBJ2-1 and V is TRBV19; D is unclear. The CDR3 loop reads CASRILGGEQFF. For the CDR3, the DNA is TGTGCCAGTAGGATCCTGGGTGGTGAGCAGTTCTTC.